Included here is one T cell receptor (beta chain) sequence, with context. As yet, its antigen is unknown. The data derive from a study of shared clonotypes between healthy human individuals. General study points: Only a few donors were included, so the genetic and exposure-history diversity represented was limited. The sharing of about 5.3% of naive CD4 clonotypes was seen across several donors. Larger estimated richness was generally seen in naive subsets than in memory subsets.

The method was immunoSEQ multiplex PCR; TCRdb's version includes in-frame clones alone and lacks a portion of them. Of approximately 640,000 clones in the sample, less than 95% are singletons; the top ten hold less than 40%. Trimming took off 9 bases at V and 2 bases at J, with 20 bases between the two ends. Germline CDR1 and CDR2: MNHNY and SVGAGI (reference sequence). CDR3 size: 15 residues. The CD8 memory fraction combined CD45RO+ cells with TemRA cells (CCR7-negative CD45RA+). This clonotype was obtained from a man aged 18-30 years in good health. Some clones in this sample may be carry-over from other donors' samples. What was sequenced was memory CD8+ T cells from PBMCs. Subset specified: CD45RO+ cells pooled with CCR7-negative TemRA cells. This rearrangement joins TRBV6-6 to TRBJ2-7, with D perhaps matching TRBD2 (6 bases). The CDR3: CASLDRLEGTYEQYF. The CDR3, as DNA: TGTGCCAGTCTGGATCGATTGGAGGGAACCTACGAGCAGTACTTC.